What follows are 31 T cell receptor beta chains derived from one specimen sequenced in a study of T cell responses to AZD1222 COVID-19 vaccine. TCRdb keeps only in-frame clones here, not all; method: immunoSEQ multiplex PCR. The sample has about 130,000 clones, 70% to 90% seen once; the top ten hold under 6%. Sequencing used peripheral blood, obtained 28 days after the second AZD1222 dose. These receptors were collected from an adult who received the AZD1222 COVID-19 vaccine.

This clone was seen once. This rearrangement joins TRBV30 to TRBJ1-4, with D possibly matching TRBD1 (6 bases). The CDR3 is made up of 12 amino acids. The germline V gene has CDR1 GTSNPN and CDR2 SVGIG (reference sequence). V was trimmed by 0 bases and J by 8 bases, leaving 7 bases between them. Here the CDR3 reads CAWSVQGEKLFF. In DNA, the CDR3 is TGTGCCTGGAGTGTGCAGGGGGAAAAACTGTTTTTT.

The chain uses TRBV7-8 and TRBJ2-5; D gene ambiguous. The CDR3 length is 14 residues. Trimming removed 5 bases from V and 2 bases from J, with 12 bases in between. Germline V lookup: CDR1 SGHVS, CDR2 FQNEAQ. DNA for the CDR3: TGTGCCAGCAGCCGATTCTCGAAGCAAGAGACCCAGTACTTC. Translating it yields CASSRFSKQETQYF.

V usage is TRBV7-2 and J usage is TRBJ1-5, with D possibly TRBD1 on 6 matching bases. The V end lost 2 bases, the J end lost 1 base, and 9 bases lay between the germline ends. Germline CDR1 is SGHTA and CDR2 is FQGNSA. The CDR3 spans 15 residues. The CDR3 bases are TGTGCCAGCAGCTTACAGGGGCAAAGCAATCAGCCCCAGCATTTT. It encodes CASSLQGQSNQPQHF.

DNA of the CDR3: TGCGCCAGCAGCCAGGACCGCAATCAGCCCCAGCATTTT. Its translation: CASSQDRNQPQHF. The V gene is TRBV4-1, the J gene TRBJ1-5; D remains ambiguous. The CDR3 contains 13 residues. The germline V gene has CDR1 MGHRA and CDR2 YSYEKL. With 3 bases removed from V and 2 bases from J, the gap between germline ends came to 5 bases.

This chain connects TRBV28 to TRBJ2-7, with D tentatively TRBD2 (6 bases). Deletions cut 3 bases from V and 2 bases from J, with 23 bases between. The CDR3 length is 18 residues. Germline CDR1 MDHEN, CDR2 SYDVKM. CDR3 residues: CASSFSSGLGTTAYEQYF. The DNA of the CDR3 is TGTGCCAGCAGTTTTAGTAGCGGACTCGGGACGACCGCCTACGAGCAGTACTTC.

The CDR3 nucleotides read TGCAGTGCCTGGAACACTGAAGCTTTCTTT. This codes for CSAWNTEAFF. This rearrangement joins TRBV20-1 to TRBJ1-1; D gene uncertain. CDR3 length: 10 amino acids. Germline CDR1 reads DFQATT; CDR2 reads SNEGSKA (reference sequence). With 6 bases removed from V and 1 base from J, the gap between germline ends came to 3 bases.

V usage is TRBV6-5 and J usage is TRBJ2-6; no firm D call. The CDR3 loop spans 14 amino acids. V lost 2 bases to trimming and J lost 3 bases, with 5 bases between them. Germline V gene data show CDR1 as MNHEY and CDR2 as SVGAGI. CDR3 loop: CASSYLFGANVLTF. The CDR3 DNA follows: TGTGCCAGCAGTTACCTCTTTGGGGCCAACGTCCTGACTTTC.

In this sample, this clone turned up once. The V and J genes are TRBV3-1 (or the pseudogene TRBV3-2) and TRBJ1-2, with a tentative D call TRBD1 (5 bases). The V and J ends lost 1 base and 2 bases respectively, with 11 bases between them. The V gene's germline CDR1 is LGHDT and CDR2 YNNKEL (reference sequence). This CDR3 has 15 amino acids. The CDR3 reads CASSQGGPLNYGYTF. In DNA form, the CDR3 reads TGTGCCAGCAGCCAAGGGGGACCGTTAAACTATGGCTACACCTTC.

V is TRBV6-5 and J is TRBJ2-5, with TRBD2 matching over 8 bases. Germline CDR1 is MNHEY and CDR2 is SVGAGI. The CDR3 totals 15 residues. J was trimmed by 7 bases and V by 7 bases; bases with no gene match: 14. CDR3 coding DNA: TGTGCCAGCACCCCCCTTTACGGGAGGGCCGGGACCCAGTACTTC. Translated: CASTPLYGRAGTQYF.

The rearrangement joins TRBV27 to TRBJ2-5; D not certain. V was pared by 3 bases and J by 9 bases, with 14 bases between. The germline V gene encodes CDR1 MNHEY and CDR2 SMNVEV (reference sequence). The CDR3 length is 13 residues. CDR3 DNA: TGTGCCAGCAGTTTCAGAGCCTTGGGTCCCCAGTACTTC. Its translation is CASSFRALGPQYF.

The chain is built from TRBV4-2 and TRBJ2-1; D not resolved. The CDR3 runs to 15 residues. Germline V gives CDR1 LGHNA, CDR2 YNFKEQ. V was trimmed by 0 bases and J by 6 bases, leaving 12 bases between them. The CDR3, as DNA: TGTGCCAGCAGCCAAGATTGGGCCCGCAGCAATGAGCAGTTCTTC. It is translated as CASSQDWARSNEQFF.

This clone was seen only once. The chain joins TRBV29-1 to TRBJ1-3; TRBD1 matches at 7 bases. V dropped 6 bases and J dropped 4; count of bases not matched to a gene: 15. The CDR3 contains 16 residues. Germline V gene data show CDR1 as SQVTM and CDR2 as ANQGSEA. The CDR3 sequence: CSVSGAQTGAGNTIYF. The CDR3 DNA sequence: TGCAGCGTGTCGGGGGCCCAAACAGGGGCGGGAAACACCATATATTTT.

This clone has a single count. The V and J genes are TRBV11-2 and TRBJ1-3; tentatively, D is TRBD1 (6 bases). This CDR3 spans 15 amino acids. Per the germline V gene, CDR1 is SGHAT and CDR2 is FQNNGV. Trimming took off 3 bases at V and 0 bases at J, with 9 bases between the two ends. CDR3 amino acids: CASSFQDSSGNTIYF. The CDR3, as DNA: TGTGCCAGCAGCTTCCAGGACAGCTCTGGAAACACCATATATTTT. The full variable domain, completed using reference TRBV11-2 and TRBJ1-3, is EAGVAQSPRYKIIEKRQSVAFWCNPISGHATLYWYQQILGQGPKLLIQFQNNGVVDDSQLPKDRFSAERLKGVDSTLKIQPAKLEDSAVYLCASSFQDSSGNTIYFGEGSWLTVV.

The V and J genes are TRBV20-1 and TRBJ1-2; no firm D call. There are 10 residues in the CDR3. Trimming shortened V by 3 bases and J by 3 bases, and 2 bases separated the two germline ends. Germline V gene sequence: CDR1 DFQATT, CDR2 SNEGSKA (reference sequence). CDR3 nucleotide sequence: TGCAGTGCTAGCCACTATGGCTACACCTTC. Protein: CSASHYGYTF.

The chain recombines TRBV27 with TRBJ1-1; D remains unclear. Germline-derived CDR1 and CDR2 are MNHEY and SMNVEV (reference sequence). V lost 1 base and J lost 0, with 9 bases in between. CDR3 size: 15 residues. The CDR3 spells CASSLYDPMNTEAFF. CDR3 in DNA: TGTGCCAGCAGTTTATACGACCCGATGAACACTGAAGCTTTCTTT.

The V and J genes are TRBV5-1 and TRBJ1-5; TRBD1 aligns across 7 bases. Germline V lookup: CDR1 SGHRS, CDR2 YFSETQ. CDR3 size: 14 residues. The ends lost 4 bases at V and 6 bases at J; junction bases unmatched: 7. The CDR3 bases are TGCGCCAGCAGCCCAGGGACAGTAGGTCAGCCCCAGCATTTT. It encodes CASSPGTVGQPQHF. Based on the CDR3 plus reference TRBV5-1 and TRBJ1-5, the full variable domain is KAGVTQTPRYLIKTRGQQVTLSCSPISGHRSVSWYQQTPGQGLQFLFEYFSETQRNKGNFPGRFSGRQFSNSRSEMNVSTLELGDSALYLCASSPGTVGQPQHFGDGTRLSIL.

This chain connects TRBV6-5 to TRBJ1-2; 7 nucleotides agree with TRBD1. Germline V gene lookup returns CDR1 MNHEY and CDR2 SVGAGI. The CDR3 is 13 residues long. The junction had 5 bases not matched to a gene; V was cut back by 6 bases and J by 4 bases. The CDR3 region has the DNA TGTGCCAGCAGGGCGAGGGGGCTCTATGGCTACACCTTC. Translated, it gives CASRARGLYGYTF.

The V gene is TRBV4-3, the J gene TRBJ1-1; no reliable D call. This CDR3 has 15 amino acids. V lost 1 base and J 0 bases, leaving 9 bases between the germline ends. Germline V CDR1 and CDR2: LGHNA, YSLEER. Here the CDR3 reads CASSQAEVMNTEAFF. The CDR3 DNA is TGCGCCAGCAGCCAAGCTGAGGTGATGAACACTGAAGCTTTCTTT.

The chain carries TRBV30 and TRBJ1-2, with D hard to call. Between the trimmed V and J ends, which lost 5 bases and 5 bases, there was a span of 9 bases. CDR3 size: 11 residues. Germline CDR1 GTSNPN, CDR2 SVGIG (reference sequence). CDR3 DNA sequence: TGTGCCTGGGAGGGTGGGTATGGCTACACCTTC. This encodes CAWEGGYGYTF.

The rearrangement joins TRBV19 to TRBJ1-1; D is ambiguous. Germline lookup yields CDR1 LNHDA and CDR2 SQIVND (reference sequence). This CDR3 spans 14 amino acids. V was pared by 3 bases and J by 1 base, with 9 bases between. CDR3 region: CASSIDDQNTEAFF. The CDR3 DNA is TGTGCCAGTAGTATCGACGACCAGAACACTGAAGCTTTCTTT.

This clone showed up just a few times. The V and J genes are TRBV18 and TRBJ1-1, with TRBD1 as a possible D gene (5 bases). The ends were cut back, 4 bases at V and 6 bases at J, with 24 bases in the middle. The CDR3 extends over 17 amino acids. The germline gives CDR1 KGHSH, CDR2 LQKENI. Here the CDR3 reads CASSLKGQGLLDAEAFF. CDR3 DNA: TGTGCCAGCTCACTAAAGGGGCAGGGCCTTTTAGACGCTGAAGCTTTCTTT. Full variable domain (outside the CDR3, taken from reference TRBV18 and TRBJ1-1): NAGVMQNPRHLVRRRGQEARLRCSPMKGHSHVYWYRQLPEEGLKFMVYLQKENIIDESGMPKERFSAEFPKEGPSILRIQQVVRGDSAAYFCASSLKGQGLLDAEAFFGQGTRLTVV.

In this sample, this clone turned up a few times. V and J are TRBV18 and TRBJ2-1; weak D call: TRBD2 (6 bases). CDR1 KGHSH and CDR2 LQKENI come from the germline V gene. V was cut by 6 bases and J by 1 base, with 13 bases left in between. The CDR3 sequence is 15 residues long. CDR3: CASSLLGGSYNEQFF. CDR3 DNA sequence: TGTGCCAGCTCCCTACTGGGGGGTTCCTACAATGAGCAGTTCTTC.

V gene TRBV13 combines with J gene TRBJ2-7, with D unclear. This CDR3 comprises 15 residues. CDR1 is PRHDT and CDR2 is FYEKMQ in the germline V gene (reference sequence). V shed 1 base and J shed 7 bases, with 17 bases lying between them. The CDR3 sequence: CASSLVYAGVGEQYF. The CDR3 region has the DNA TGTGCCAGCAGCTTAGTCTATGCCGGAGTCGGTGAGCAGTACTTC.

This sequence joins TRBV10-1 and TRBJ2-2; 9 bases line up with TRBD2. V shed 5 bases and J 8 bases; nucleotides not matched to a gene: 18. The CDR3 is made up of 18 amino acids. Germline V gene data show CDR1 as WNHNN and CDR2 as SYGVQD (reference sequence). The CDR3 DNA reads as TGCGCCAGCAGTTCTCGTGTTAGCGGGAGCCCCCCGTCTGGGGAGCTGTTTTTT. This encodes CASSSRVSGSPPSGELFF.

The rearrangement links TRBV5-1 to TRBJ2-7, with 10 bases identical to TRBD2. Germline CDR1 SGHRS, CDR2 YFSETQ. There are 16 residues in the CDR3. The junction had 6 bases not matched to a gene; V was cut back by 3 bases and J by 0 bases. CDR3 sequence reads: CASSWASGGGSYEQYF. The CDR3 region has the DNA TGCGCCAGCAGCTGGGCTAGCGGGGGAGGCTCCTACGAGCAGTACTTC.

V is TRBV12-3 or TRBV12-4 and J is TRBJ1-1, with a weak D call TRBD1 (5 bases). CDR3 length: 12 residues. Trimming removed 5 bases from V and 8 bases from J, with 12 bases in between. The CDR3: CASSRTGLEAFF. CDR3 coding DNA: TGTGCCAGCAGTCGGACGGGGCTCGAAGCTTTCTTT.

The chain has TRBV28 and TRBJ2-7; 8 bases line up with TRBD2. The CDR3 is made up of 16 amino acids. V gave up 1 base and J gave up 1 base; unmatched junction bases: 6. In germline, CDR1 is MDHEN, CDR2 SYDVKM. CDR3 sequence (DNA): TGTGCCAGCAGTTTATTAGGAACTAGCGGTTCCTACGAGCAGTACTTC. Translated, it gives CASSLLGTSGSYEQYF.

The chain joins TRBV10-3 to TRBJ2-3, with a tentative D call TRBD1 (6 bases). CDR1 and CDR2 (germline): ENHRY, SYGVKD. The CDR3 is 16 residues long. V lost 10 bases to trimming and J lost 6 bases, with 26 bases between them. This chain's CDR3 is CANARGHRDGADTQYF. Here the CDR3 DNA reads TGTGCCAACGCAAGGGGCCACAGGGATGGTGCGGATACGCAGTATTTT.

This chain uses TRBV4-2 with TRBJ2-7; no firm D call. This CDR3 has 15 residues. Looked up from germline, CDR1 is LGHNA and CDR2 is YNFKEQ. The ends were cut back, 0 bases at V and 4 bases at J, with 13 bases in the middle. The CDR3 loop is CASSQDQGQLYEQYF. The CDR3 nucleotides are TGTGCCAGCAGCCAAGATCAAGGGCAGCTATACGAGCAGTACTTC.

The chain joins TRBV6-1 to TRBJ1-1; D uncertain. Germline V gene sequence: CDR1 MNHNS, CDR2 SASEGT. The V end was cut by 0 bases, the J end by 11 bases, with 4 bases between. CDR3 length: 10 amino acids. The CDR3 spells CASSEALAFF. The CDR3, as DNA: TGTGCCAGCAGTGAAGCATTGGCTTTCTTT.

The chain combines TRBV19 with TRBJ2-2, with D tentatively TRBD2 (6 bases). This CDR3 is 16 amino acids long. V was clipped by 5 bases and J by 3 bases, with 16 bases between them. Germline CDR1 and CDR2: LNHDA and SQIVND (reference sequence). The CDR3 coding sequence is TGTGCCAGTAGTCTTTCCGGGGGTCGGCACACCGGGGAGCTGTTTTTT. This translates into CASSLSGGRHTGELFF. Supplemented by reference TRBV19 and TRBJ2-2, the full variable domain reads DGGITQSPKYLFRKEGQNVTLSCEQNLNHDAMYWYRQDPGQGLRLIYYSQIVNDFQKGDIAEGYSVSREKKESFPLTVTSAQKNPTAFYLCASSLSGGRHTGELFFGEGSRLTVL.